The next 6 T cell receptor beta chains were all read from a single sample in a study of TIL therapy for anti-PD-1-resistant metastatic lung cancer. Sample time point: pre-treatment sample, taken before nivolumab and TIL therapy. The immunoSEQ assay was v3. TCRdb's table, derived via immunoSEQ multiplex PCR, lists solely in-frame clones and lacks some. The data contain about 32,000 clones, 74% of them singletons. The sample here was blood, taken at baseline. The source is a woman aged 30 to 85 with non-small cell lung cancer.

The rearrangement links TRBV11-2 to TRBJ2-3; either TRBD1 or TRBD2 may supply D (5 bases each). The CDR3 is 16 amino acids. The V end was cut by 5 bases, the J end by 1 base, with 16 bases between. Per the germline V gene, CDR1 is SGHAT and CDR2 is FQNNGV. The CDR3 DNA reads as TGTGCCAGCAGCGGAAGGGGTACCGGGGGCACAGATACGCAGTATTTT. Its protein is CASSGRGTGGTDTQYF. Looking up the rest from reference TRBV11-2 and TRBJ2-3 gives the full variable domain: EAGVAQSPRYKIIEKRQSVAFWCNPISGHATLYWYQQILGQGPKLLIQFQNNGVVDDSQLPKDRFSAERLKGVDSTLKIQPAKLEDSAVYLCASSGRGTGGTDTQYFGPGTRLTVL.

The chain employs TRBV4-1 and TRBJ1-1, with D possibly TRBD1 on 5 matching bases. Per germline, CDR1 MGHRA and CDR2 YSYEKL. The CDR3 consists of 16 residues. The V end was cut by 0 bases, the J end by 5 bases, with 16 bases between. The CDR3 here is CASSQEFPGQLTEAFF. CDR3 DNA: TGCGCCAGCAGCCAAGAGTTTCCAGGGCAGTTAACTGAAGCTTTCTTT.

The chain combines TRBV7-9 with TRBJ2-1, with unresolved D. This CDR3 comprises 12 residues. Germline V gene data show CDR1 as SEHNR and CDR2 as FQNEAQ (reference sequence). V lost 5 bases to trimming and J lost 6 bases, with 8 bases between them. This CDR3 is CASSPPGNEQFF. In DNA, the CDR3 is TGTGCCAGCAGCCCTCCGGGCAATGAGCAGTTCTTC.

On this clone: At one of its ends the junction is not consistent with the germline gene, which may arise from a read error. J is TRBJ2-3 and V is TRBV9, with 10 bases identical to TRBD2. This CDR3 has 14 amino acids. The V gene's germline CDR1 is SGDLS and CDR2 YYNGEE. CDR3 DNA: TGTGCCAGCAGCCCTAGCGGGAGCATAGATACGCAGTATTTT. Protein product: CASSPSGSIDTQYF.

The chain's CDR3 is CSVATGRSGNTIYF. The CDR3 region has the DNA TGCAGCGTTGCGACAGGGCGGTCTGGAAACACCATATATTTT. The chain combines TRBV29-1 with TRBJ1-3; 7 nucleotides agree with TRBD1. There are 14 residues in the CDR3. Per germline, CDR1 SQVTM and CDR2 ANQGSEA. The ends lost 4 bases at V and 1 base at J; junction bases unmatched: 4.

The V gene is TRBV10-1, the J gene TRBJ2-7, with 10 bases that match TRBD1. There are 13 residues in the CDR3. The trim removed 9 bases at V and 6 bases at J, leaving 8 bases unmatched. Looked up from germline, CDR1 is WNHNN and CDR2 is SYGVQD (reference sequence). The CDR3 nucleotides are TGCGCCAGTACGGACAGGGGGACGGGCGAGCAGTACTTC. Protein: CASTDRGTGEQYF.